This paragraph reports one TCR beta chain. Its binding antigen is unknown. Per-nucleotide qualities are absent, and no much larger clonotype sits a single base away. This record comes from a study of OX40 agonist ivuxolimab in advanced cancers. With respect to the entire study: Ivuxolimab was an agonistic, fully human IgG2 monoclonal antibody directed against OX40 (CD134), a costimulatory receptor. Intravenous ivuxolimab was administered to patients every 2 weeks at six dose levels: 0.01, 0.1, 0.3, 1.5, 3 and 10 mg/kg. Of the roughly 54 dose-escalation patients, hepatocellular carcinoma was present in about 19, melanoma in approximately 15, renal cell carcinoma in 9 and head and neck cancer in 9. A male proportion of roughly 80% and a mean age of approximately 58 years, ranging from about 20 to 79, were recorded for the dose-escalation cohort. Patients were allowed to have had prior anti-PD-1, anti-PD-L1 or anti-CTLA-4 therapy, and 40% of the dose-escalation patients had been treated with checkpoint inhibitors. Partial responses were achieved by three dose-escalation patients, of whom one had hepatocellular carcinoma and two had cutaneous melanoma. Peripheral TCRbeta sequencing was intended to test whether TCR sequence diversity was altered and clonal T-cell expansion was caused by ivuxolimab. The paper covers the monotherapy dose-escalation part of the phase I ivuxolimab trial, which included N ≈ 50 patients.

Patients with a history of autoimmune disease or receiving systemic immunosuppression were excluded from the trial. Peripheral blood for TCR sequencing was drawn from every dose cohort at baseline, at cycle 4 day 1 and at cycle 7 day 1. The samples were taken from a phase I, first-in-human, multicenter, open-label dose-escalation trial of ivuxolimab. Adults with locally advanced or metastatic melanoma, renal cell, hepatocellular, or head and neck squamous cell carcinoma were enrolled in the trial. Before TCR sequencing, CD4+ T cells and CD8+ T cells from peripheral blood were sorted into separate populations. To sequence the TCRbeta CDR3 region, genomic DNA was isolated from the sorted cells. The immunoSEQ Assay was used to sequence the TCRbeta CDR3 regions. In its TCRdb copy, this immuneACCESS table keeps in-frame sequences only and misses some clones. Where compared with another copy, unresolved V genes explain less than half of these, and the others have no known cause. The sample yields about 46,000 clones; 70% to 90% were counted once. Jointly, the top ten make up roughly half of the sample.

The full study reports these points: The antigen specificity of the clonally expanded peripheral T cells was not determined. On average, CD8+ T cells showed more expanded clones than CD4+ T cells after ivuxolimab. Low levels of normalized T-cell clonal expansion were also seen in some patients who did not respond. At doses of 0.1 to 3.0 mg/kg, clonal expansion of both CD4+ and CD8+ blood T cells was observed from baseline to week 6. In partial responders in the 0.1-3.0 mg/kg groups, normalized peripheral clonal expansion was found to be among the lowest, especially among CD8+ T cells.

This receptor was identified in an adult with an advanced solid tumor such as melanoma, head and neck, liver or kidney cancer. The specimen comprised CD4+ or CD8+ T cells sorted from blood, sampled in a trial of the OX40 agonist ivuxolimab.

The CDR3 sequence is CAISEAPAWTDTQYF. The DNA sequence follows: TGTGCCATCAGTGAGGCCCCTGCGTGGACAGATACGCAGTATTTT. The sequence is built from TRBV10-3 and TRBJ2-3; the D gene cannot be named for sure. Taken from the germline V gene, the CDR1 and CDR2 loops are ENHRY and SYGVKD. The CDR3 measures 15 amino acids from cysteine to phenylalanine. The read is trimmed to its CDR3 DNA, 45 bases read in frame from base 1. V and J lose 2 bases and 3 bases, and a span of 12 bases separates them.